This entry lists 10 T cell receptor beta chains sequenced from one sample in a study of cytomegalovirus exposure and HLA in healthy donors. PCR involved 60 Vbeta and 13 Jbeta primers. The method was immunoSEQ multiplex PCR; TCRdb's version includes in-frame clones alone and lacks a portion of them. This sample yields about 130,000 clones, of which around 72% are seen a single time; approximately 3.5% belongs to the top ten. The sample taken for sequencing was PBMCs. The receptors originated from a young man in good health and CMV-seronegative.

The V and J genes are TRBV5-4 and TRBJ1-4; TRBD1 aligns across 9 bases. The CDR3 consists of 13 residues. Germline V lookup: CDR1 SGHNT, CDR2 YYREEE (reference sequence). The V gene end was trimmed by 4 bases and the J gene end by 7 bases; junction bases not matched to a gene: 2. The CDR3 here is CASSMDRGEKLFF. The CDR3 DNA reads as TGTGCCAGCAGCATGGACAGGGGTGAAAAACTGTTTTTT.

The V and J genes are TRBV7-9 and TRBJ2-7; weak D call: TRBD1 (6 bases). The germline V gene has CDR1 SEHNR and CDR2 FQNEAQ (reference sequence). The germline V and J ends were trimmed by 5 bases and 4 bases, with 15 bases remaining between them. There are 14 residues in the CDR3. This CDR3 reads CASSHLNRVYEQYF. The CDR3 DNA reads TGTGCCAGCAGCCACCTAAACAGGGTGTACGAGCAGTACTTC.

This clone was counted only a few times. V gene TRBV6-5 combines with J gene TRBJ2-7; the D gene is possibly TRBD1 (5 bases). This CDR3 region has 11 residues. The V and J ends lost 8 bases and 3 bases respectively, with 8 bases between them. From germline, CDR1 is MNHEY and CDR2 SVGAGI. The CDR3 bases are TGTGCCAGCGGCAGGGTCTACGAGCAGTACTTC. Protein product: CASGRVYEQYF.

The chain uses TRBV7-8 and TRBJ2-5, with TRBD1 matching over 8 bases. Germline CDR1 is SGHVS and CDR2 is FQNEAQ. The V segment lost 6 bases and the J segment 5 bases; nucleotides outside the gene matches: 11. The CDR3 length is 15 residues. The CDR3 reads CASRLTTGVWETQYF. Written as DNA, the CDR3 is TGTGCCAGCAGACTTACGACAGGGGTATGGGAGACCCAGTACTTC.

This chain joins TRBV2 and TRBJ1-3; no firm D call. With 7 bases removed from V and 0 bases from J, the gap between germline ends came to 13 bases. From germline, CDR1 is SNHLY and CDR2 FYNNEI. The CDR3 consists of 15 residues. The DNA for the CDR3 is TGTGCCAGCAAGATTGACTGGTCCTCTGGAAACACCATATATTTT. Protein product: CASKIDWSSGNTIYF.

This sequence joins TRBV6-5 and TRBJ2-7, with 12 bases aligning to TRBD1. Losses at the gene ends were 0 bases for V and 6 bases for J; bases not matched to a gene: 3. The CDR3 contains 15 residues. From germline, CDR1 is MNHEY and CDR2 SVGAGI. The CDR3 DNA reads TGTGCCAGCAGTTACTCGGCGGGACAGGGGGCCGAGCAGTACTTC. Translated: CASSYSAGQGAEQYF.

In DNA, the CDR3 is TGTGCCAGCAGTCCGGTACACAACGGGTACGAGCAGTACTTC. It translates to CASSPVHNGYEQYF. The gene calls are TRBV27 and TRBJ2-7; D not resolved. The CDR3 extends over 14 amino acids. Germline lookup yields CDR1 MNHEY and CDR2 SMNVEV (reference sequence). V lost 5 bases and J 4 bases, leaving 15 bases between the germline ends.

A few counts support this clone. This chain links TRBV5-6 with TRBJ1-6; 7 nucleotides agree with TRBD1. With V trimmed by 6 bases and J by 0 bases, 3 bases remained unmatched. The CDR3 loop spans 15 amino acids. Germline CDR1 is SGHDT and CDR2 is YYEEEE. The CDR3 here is CASTRGSSYNSPLHF. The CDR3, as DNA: TGTGCCAGCACCAGGGGGAGCTCCTATAATTCACCCCTCCACTTT.

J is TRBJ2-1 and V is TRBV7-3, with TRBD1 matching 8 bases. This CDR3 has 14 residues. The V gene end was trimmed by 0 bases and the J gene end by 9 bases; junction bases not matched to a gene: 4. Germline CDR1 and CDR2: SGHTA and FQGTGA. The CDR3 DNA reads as TGTGCCAGCAGCTTAACGGGGACAGGATCTGAGCAGTTCTTC. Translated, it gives CASSLTGTGSEQFF.

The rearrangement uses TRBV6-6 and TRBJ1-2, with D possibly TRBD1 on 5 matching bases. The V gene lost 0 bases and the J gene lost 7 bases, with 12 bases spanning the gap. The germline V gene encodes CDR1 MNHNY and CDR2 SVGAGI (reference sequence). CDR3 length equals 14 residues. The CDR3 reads CASSYSRQGGGYTF. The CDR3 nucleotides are TGTGCCAGCAGTTACTCGAGGCAGGGCGGTGGCTACACCTTC.